This TCR beta chain emerged from a study of CD8+ T cells in alopecia areata. Study information: Tofacitinib was given for 6 to 18 months, then stopped for 6 months.

RNA extraction was followed by reverse transcription into cDNA, which acted as the sequencing template. TCRdb's copy holds only in-frame clones and misses some; the assay was immunoSEQ multiplex PCR. Found here are about 140,000 clones, 65% to 90% of them singletons; the top ten hold around 25%. The study's findings and limits: Throughout tofacitinib, many expanded lesional clones continued to persist in scalp and blood.

Treatment specified: oral pan-JAK inhibitor, 5-10 mg twice daily. The germline V gene encodes CDR1 SQVTM and CDR2 ANQGSEA. The CDR3 totals 11 residues. Concerning this clone: The antigen is unknown.

The sample consisted of CD8+ T cells sorted from blood, taken at week 4, from a patient treated with tofacitinib. This TCR came from a human donor with alopecia areata. The rearrangement joins TRBV29-1 to TRBJ2-5; D might be TRBD1 or TRBD2, each matching 5 bases. The last part of the DNA fits TRBJ2-7 better; the J call may be wrong. The CDR3 sequence: CSVVRGNEQYF. The DNA for the CDR3 is TGCAGCGTTGTGAGGGGTAACGAGCAGTACTTC.